One and the same sample provided the 3 T cell receptor beta chains below, sequenced in a study of blood T cell repertoires in COVID-19. TCRdb's table, derived via immunoSEQ multiplex PCR, lists solely in-frame clones and lacks some. The repertoire holds approximately 150,000 clones, roughly 84% seen once, with 18% in the top ten. The source material was PBMCs or T cells enriched from blood (not recorded which). Every receptor here comes from a man in his sixties who had recovered from COVID-19.

The chain couples TRBV5-5 to TRBJ1-3; D is perhaps TRBD1 (5 bases). This CDR3 is 16 amino acids long. Germline V CDR1 and CDR2: SGHKS, YYEKEE (reference sequence). V lost 2 bases and J 0 bases, leaving 12 bases between the germline ends. The CDR3 nucleotides are TGTGCCAGCAGCTTTTGGGATCAGGGCTCTGGAAACACCATATATTTT. Its protein is CASSFWDQGSGNTIYF.

The table lists this clone with a count of one. The rearrangement links TRBV3-1 (or the pseudogene TRBV3-2) to TRBJ1-4; D unclear. Trimming took 1 base from V and 10 from J, leaving 7 bases between them. Germline V CDR1 and CDR2: LGHDT, YNNKEL (reference sequence). The CDR3 has 12 amino acids. CDR3 loop: CASSQGGSKLFF. As DNA, the CDR3 is TGTGCCAGCAGCCAAGGAGGTTCAAAACTGTTTTTT.

This clone was observed a single time. V usage is TRBV5-1 and J usage is TRBJ1-6, with D hard to call. Germline V CDR1 and CDR2: SGHRS, YFSETQ. There are 18 residues in the CDR3. Trimming cost V 0 bases and J 9 bases, with 22 bases left between them. CDR3 sequence (DNA): TGCGCCAGCAGCTTGGATCCCCAAAACCGGGATCCTCCTTCACCCCTCCACTTT. It is translated as CASSLDPQNRDPPSPLHF.